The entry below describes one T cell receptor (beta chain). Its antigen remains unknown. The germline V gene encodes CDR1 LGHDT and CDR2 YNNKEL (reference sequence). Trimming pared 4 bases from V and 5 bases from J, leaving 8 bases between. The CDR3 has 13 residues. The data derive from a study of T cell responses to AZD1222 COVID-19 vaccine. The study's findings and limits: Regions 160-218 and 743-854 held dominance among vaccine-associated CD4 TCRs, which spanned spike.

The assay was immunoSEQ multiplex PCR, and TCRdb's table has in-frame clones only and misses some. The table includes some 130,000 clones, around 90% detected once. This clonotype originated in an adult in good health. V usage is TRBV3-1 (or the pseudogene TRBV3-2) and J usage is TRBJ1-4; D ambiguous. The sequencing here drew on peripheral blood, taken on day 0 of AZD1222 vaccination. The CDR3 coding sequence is TGTGCCAGCAGCCGCCGATCCAATGAAAAACTGTTTTTT. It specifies CASSRRSNEKLFF.